This section outlines one T cell receptor (beta chain) sequence together with its context. It lacks a known antigen. The record has no base qualities; no much larger clone is one base away. The library was produced with 5' RACE. The instrument was an Illumina HiSeq 2000. A universal primer binding site was added through template switching, and the final cDNA carried a unique molecular identifier so that TCR cDNA molecules could be counted accurately. Specific primers in the conserved constant-segment region were used to synthesize first-strand cDNA for TCR alpha and beta chains. To control for contamination, each cDNA library was double barcoded with a SMART-Mk sample barcode plus Illumina barcodes. Two successive PCR steps introduced TruSeq adapter sequences along with Illumina sample barcodes. The Illumina HiSeq platform was used with custom primers to sequence TCR alpha and beta cDNA libraries. As for how the authors treated the data: Raw reads were processed with MiGEC to extract unique molecular identifiers, and MiXCR was used to determine CDR3 positions. Recombination models were inferred per individual with the repgenHMM and IGoR tools using an EM algorithm. Shared clonotypes were analyzed with the tcR package in R, and sharing was normalized by the product of cloneset sizes. To study raw recombination without the effects of thymic and clonal selection, out-of-frame nonproductive sequences were analyzed. The raw public reads went through TCRdb reprocessing: fastp at Q25, MiXCR clone calling, in-frame beta chains kept. Each record represents a unique CDR3 protein, reported with the most common genes and DNA among its rows. The V and J calls reflect TCRdb's pipeline rather than the authors' work. The sample profile shows 460,000 or so distinct CDR3 sequences; 11% to 15% of them were found once. The ten most abundant clones make up around 0.52% of the sample.

After removal of 3 bases from V and 5 bases from J, the junction retains 8 bases not matched to a gene. From cysteine to phenylalanine, the CDR3 is 16 amino acids long. The CDR3 DNA has 48 bases and is translated from base 1. The CDR1 and CDR2 encoded by the germline V gene are KGHSH and LQKENI. This entry comes from a study of identical twins (dated by TCRdb to about 2016). As for the study more broadly: To test whether fetal clonotypes persist, this study deep-sequenced TCR alpha and beta repertoires from monozygotic twins, from unrelated adults of various ages, and from cord blood. Replicate twin experiments were performed at different times using different library preparation protocols to rule out contamination. General study outcomes and caveats: Zero-insertion analyses could be partly confounded by invariant T cells such as MAIT and iNKT, although diverse VJ usage argued against such confounding for most clonotypes. In monozygotic twins, out-of-frame TCR alpha sharing was systematically underestimated by recombination models, although the models agreed with sharing between unrelated individuals. In beta out-of-frame sequences, excess twin sharing was weaker, because having fewer shared sequences lowered the signal-to-noise ratio. Conclusions relied on cross-sectional statistical analysis, since the same donors could not be followed over many years. Compared with coincidental sharing between unrelated individuals, out-of-frame TCR alpha sequences shared between twins had an excess of sequences with low generation probability. Fewer insertions were carried by abundant cord blood beta clonotypes, a similar but weaker trend appeared in young adult naive repertoires, and no such trend appeared in memory repertoires.

Every donor was a healthy Caucasian. The twin cohort comprised three pairs of female monozygotic twins, all aged roughly 18 to 29 years. CD4+ and CD8+ T cell populations were isolated with positive isolation kits from Invitrogen. The same specimen was also included in a second study, on yellow fever vaccine responses in identical twins. As the second publication notes: According to the authors, the vaccine-induced T cell response in identical twins seemed to be partly convergent and partly specific to each individual. Focusing on identical twins, the study followed the T cell clones that responded to the vaccine, and did so with precision.

The chain is made from TRBV18 and TRBJ2-1, with 9 central nucleotides matching TRBD1. The sequenced material came from CD4+ T cells sorted from blood. The source is a woman aged 18-35 years in good health. DNA sequence: TGTGCCAGCTCACCGACCGGGACAGGGCTCAACAATGAGCAGTTCTTC. Translated, it reads CASSPTGTGLNNEQFF.